This T cell receptor beta chain is from a study of type 1 and type 2 diabetes patients. The CDR3 runs to 10 residues. V lost 7 bases to trimming and J lost 7 bases, with 10 bases between them. CDR1 DFQATT and CDR2 SNEGSKA come from the germline V gene (reference sequence). PCR was run on genomic DNA. The TCR beta CDR3 region was amplified using 30 forward and 13 reverse primers. TCRdb recomputed calls from the multiplex PCR reads with MiXCR, one row per CDR3 protein. Of some 250,000 distinct CDR3 sequences in the sample, roughly 50% were seen once. The table lists this clonotype with a few counts. Material: peripheral blood mononuclear cells (PBMCs). The chain employs TRBV20-1 and TRBJ2-5; maybe TRBD2 (5 bases). This receptor was identified in a man aged 18 to 29 with type 2 diabetes. Here the CDR3 reads CSGSVRTQYF. As DNA, the CDR3 is TGCAGTGGTAGCGTCAGGACCCAGTACTTC.